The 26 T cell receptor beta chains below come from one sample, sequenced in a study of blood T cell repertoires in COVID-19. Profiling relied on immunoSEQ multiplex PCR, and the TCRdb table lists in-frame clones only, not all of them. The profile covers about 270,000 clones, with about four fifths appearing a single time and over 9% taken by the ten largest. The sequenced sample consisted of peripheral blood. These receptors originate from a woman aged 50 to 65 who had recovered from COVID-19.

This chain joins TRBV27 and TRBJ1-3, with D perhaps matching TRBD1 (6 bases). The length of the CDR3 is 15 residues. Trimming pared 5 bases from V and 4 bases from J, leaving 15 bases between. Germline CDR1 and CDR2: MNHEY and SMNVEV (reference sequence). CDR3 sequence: CASSSVGGRGNTIYF. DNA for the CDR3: TGTGCCAGCAGTAGTGTTGGGGGCAGGGGAAACACCATATATTTT.

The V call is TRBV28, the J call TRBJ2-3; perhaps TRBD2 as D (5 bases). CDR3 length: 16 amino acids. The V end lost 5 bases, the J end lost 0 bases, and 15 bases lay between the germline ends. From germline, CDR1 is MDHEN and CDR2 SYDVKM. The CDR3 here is CASSAIGDLSTDTQYF. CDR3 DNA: TGTGCCAGCAGTGCCATCGGGGATCTAAGCACAGATACGCAGTATTTT.

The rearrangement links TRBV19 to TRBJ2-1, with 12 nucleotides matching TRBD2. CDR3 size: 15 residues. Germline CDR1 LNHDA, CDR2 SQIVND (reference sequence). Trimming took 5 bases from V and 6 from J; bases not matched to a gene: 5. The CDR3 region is CASSPTSGRFNEQFF. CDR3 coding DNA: TGTGCCAGTAGTCCGACTAGCGGGAGATTCAATGAGCAGTTCTTC. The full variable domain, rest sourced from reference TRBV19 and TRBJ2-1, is DGGITQSPKYLFRKEGQNVTLSCEQNLNHDAMYWYRQDPGQGLRLIYYSQIVNDFQKGDIAEGYSVSREKKESFPLTVTSAQKNPTAFYLCASSPTSGRFNEQFFGPGTRLTVL.

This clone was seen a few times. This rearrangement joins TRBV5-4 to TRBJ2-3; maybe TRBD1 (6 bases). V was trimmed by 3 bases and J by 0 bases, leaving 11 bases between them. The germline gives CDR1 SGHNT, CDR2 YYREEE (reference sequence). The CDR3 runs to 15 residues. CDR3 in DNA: TGTGCCAGCAGCTCCGGGACATCTAGCACAGATACGCAGTATTTT. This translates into CASSSGTSSTDTQYF.

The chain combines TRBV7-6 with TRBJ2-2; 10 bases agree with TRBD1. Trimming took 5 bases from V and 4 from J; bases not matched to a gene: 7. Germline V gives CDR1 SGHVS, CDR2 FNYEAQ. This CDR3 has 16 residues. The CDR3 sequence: CASSPTGTGATGELFF. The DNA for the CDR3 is TGTGCCAGCAGCCCGACCGGGACAGGGGCCACCGGGGAGCTGTTTTTT.

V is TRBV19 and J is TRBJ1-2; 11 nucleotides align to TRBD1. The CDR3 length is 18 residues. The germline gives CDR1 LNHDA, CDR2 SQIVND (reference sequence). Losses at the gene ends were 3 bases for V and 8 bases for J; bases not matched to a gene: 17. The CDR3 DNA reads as TGTGCCAGTAGTATCGAAGGATCGGGACAGGGGGTATATCGGGGCTACACCTTC. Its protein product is CASSIEGSGQGVYRGYTF.

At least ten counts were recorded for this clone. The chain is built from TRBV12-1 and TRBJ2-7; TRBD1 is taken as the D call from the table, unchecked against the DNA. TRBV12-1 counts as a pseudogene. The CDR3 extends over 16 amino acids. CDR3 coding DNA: TGTGCCAGCAGTTTTCTGACAGGGGGCACAACCTACGAGCAGTACTTC. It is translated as CASSFLTGGTTYEQYF.

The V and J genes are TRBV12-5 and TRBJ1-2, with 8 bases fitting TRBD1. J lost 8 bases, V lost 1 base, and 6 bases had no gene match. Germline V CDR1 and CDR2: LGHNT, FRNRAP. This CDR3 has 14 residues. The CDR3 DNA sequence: TGTGCTAGTGGTTTGGCGGGGACAGGCCGGGGCTACACCTTC. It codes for CASGLAGTGRGYTF.

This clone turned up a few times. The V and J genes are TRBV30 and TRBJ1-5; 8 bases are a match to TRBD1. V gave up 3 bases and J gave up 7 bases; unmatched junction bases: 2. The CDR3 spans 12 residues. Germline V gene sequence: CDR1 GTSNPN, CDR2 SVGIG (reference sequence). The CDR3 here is CAWSRGQQPQHF. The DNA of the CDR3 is TGTGCCTGGAGCAGGGGGCAACAGCCCCAGCATTTT.

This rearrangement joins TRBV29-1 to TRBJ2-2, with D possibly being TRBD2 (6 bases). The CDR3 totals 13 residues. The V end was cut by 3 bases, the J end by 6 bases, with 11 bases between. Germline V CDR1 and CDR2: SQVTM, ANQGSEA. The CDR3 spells CSVEAGRSGELFF. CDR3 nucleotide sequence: TGCAGCGTTGAGGCGGGGAGGTCCGGGGAGCTGTTTTTT.

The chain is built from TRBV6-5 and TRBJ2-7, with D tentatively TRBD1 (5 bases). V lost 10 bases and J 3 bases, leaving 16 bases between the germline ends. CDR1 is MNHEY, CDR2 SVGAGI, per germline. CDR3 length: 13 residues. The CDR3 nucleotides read TGTGCCACCAGGTCACAGGCCTACTACGAGCAGTACTTC. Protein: CATRSQAYYEQYF.

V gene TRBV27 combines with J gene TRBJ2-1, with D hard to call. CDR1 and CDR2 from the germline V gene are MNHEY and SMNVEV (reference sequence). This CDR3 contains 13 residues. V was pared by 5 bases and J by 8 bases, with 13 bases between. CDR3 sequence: CASSRFPFHEQFF. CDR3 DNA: TGTGCCAGCAGTCGGTTCCCCTTCCATGAGCAGTTCTTC.

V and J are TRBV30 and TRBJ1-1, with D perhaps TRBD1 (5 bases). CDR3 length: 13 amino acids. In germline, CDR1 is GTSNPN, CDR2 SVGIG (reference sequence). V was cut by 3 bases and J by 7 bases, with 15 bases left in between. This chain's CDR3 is CAWRFGAGNEAFF. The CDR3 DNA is TGTGCCTGGAGATTTGGGGCTGGAAATGAAGCTTTCTTT.

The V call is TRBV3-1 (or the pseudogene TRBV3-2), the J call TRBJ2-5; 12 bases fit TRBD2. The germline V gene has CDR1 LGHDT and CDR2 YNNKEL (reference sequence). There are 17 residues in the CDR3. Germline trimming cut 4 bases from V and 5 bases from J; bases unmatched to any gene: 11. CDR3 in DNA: TGTGCCAGCAGCCCAGGGACTAGCGGGTCAGAGGTGGAGACCCAGTACTTC. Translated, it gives CASSPGTSGSEVETQYF.

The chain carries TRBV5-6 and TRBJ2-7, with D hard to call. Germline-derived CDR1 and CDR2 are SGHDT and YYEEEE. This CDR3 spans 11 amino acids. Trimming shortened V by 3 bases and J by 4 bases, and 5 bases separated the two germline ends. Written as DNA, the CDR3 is TGTGCCAGCAGCTCTCGGTACGAGCAGTACTTC. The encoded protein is CASSSRYEQYF.

The CDR3 loop is CASSWGGLGKNQPQHF. Written as DNA, the CDR3 is TGTGCCAGCAGCTGGGGGGGTCTCGGTAAAAATCAGCCCCAGCATTTT. The J gene is TRBJ1-5, the V gene TRBV7-9; a possible D gene is TRBD1 (5 bases). With 4 bases removed from V and 4 bases from J, the gap between germline ends came to 17 bases. CDR3 length equals 16 residues. CDR1 SEHNR and CDR2 FQNEAQ come from the germline V gene (reference sequence).

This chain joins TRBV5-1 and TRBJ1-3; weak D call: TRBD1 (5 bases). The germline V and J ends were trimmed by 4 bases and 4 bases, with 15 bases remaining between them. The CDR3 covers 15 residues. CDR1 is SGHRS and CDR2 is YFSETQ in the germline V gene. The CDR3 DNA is TGCGCCAGCAGCCCCCAGGGCAATGCCGGAAACACCATATATTTT. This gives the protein CASSPQGNAGNTIYF.

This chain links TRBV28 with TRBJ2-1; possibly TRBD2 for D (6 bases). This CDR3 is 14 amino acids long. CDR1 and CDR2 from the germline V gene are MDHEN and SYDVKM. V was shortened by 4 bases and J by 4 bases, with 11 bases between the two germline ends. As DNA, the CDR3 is TGTGCCAGCAGTTCCGGCGGGGTTTACAATGAGCAGTTCTTC. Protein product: CASSSGGVYNEQFF.

The CDR3 here is CASSLVPSGSLGELFF. The DNA of the CDR3 is TGTGCCAGCAGCTTAGTCCCTAGCGGGAGTCTCGGGGAGCTGTTTTTT. The J gene is TRBJ2-2, the V gene TRBV11-1; 10 bases map to TRBD2. The ends lost 1 base at V and 7 bases at J; junction bases unmatched: 6. In germline, CDR1 is SGHAT, CDR2 FQDESV (reference sequence). This CDR3 has 16 amino acids.

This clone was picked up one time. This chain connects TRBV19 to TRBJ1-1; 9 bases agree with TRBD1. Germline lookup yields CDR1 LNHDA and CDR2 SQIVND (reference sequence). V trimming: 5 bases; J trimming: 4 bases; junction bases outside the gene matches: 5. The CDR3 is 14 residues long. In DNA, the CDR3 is TGTGCCAGTAGTTGGGGACAGGGCTCCACTGAAGCTTTCTTT. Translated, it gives CASSWGQGSTEAFF.

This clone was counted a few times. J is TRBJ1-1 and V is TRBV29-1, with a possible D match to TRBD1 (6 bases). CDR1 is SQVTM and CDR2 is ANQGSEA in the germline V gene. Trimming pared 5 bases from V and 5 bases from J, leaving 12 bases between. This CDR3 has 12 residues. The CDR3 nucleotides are TGCAGCGTTTACACAGGGAGAACTGAAGCTTTCTTT. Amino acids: CSVYTGRTEAFF.

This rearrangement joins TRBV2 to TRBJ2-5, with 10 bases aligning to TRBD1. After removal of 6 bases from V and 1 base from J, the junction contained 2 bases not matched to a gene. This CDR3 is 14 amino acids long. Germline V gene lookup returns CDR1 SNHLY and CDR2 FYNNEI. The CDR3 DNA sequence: TGTGCCAGCAGGGGGGACAGGGGCCAAGAGACCCAGTACTTC. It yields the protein CASRGDRGQETQYF.

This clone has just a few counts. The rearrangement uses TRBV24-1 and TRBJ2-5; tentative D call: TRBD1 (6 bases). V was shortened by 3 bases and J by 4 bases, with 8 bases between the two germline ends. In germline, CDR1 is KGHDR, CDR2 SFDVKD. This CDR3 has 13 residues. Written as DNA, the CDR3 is TGTGCCACCAGTGATCCCAGGGGAGAGACCCAGTACTTC. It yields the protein CATSDPRGETQYF.

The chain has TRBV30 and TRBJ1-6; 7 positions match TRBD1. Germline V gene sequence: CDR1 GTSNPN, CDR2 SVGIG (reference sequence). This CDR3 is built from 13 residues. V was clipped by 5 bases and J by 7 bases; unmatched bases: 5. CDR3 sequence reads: CAWGDRVNSPLHF. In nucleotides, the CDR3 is TGTGCCTGGGGAGACAGGGTGAATTCACCCCTCCACTTT.

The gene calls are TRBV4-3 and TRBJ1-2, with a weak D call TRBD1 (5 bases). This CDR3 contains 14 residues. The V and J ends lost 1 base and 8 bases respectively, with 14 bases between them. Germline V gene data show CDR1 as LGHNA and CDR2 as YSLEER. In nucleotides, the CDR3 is TGCGCCAGCAGCCAAGTCTTAGGGGTTGAGGGCTACACCTTC. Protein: CASSQVLGVEGYTF.

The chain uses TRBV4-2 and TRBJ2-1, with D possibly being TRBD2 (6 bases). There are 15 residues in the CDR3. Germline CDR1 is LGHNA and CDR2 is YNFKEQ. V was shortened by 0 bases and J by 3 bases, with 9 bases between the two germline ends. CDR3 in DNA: TGTGCCAGCAGCCAAGAGGGGACTTTCTACAATGAGCAGTTCTTC. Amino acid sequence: CASSQEGTFYNEQFF.